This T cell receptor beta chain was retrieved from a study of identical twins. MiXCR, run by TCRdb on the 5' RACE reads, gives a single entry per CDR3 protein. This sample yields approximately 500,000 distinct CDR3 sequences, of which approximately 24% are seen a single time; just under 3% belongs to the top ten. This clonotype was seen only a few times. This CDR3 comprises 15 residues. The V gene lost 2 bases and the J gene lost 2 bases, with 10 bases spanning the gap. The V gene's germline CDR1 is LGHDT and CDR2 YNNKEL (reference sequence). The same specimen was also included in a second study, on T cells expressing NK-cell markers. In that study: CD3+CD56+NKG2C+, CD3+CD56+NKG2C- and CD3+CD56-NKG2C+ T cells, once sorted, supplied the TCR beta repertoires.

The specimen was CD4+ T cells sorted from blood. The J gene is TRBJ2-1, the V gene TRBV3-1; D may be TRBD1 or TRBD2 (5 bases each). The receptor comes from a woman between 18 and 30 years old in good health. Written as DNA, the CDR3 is TGTGCCAGCAGCCAACAGGGACGGGCCTACAATGAGCAGTTCTTC. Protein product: CASSQQGRAYNEQFF.